The 32 T cell receptor beta chains given below trace back to one sample, sequenced in a study of T cell responses to AZD1222 COVID-19 vaccine. Produced via immunoSEQ multiplex PCR; TCRdb's table is partial and in-frame only. Of around 150,000 clones in the sample, over 90% are singletons; the top ten hold roughly 2.2%. The sample was peripheral blood, taken on day 0 of AZD1222 vaccination. Receptor source: an adult in good health.

J is TRBJ1-1 and V is TRBV2; 8 bases are shared with TRBD1. J was trimmed by 4 bases and V by 4 bases; bases with no gene match: 5. The CDR3 has 14 residues. Germline CDR1 is SNHLY and CDR2 is FYNNEI. The CDR3 spells CASSGPGGGTEAFF. In nucleotides, the CDR3 is TGTGCCAGCAGTGGTCCAGGGGGCGGCACTGAAGCTTTCTTT.

The chain joins TRBV5-1 to TRBJ2-4, with 7 bases identical to TRBD1. The J segment lost 8 bases and the V segment lost 0 bases, leaving 5 bases of the junction unmatched. The CDR3 consists of 14 residues. Germline CDR1 reads SGHRS; CDR2 reads YFSETQ. CDR3 DNA sequence: TGCGCCAGCAGCTTGGAAGGGGGCGAGGACATTCAGTACTTC. The encoded protein is CASSLEGGEDIQYF.

The chain has TRBV4-1 and TRBJ1-5, with a weak D call TRBD1 (5 bases). The ends were cut back, 1 base at V and 4 bases at J, with 11 bases in the middle. This CDR3 has 15 residues. Germline CDR1 MGHRA, CDR2 YSYEKL. The CDR3 protein is CASSQVVGENQPQHF. The CDR3 DNA sequence: TGCGCCAGCAGCCAAGTTGTGGGGGAGAATCAGCCCCAGCATTTT.

The chain combines TRBV24-1 with TRBJ2-2, with no clear D. The CDR3 is 16 amino acids. Trimming removed 7 bases at V and 2 bases at J, with 16 bases between. Looked up from germline, CDR1 is KGHDR and CDR2 is SFDVKD. CDR3 coding DNA: TGTGCCACCAGCCCAACGGGCAAGCACAACACCGGGGAGCTGTTTTTT. This encodes CATSPTGKHNTGELFF.

The V and J genes are TRBV3-1 (or the pseudogene TRBV3-2) and TRBJ1-2; D gene ambiguous. Per germline, CDR1 LGHDT and CDR2 YNNKEL (reference sequence). V was trimmed by 0 bases and J by 3 bases, leaving 14 bases between them. The length of the CDR3 is 16 residues. For the CDR3, the DNA is TGTGCCAGCAGCCAAGATATTGTGGGAGTAGACTATGGCTACACCTTC. It translates to CASSQDIVGVDYGYTF.

In this sample, this clone turned up once. The chain recombines TRBV19 with TRBJ2-2, with 13 bases fitting TRBD2. The ends lost 5 bases at V and 5 bases at J; junction bases unmatched: 5. This CDR3 contains 16 residues. Germline assignment: CDR1 LNHDA and CDR2 SQIVND (reference sequence). DNA for the CDR3: TGTGCCAGTAGTCTCACTAGCGGGGGGGCAACCGGGGAGCTGTTTTTT. The encoded protein is CASSLTSGGATGELFF.

The V and J genes are TRBV19 and TRBJ2-5; TRBD2 might be the D (6 bases). Germline V gene sequence: CDR1 LNHDA, CDR2 SQIVND (reference sequence). The V end was cut by 4 bases, the J end by 4 bases, with 13 bases between. This CDR3 is 14 amino acids long. DNA of the CDR3: TGTGCCAGTAGTAATATGCAGGGAGGAGAGACCCAGTACTTC. Amino acids: CASSNMQGGETQYF.

The CDR3 DNA sequence: TGTGCCATCAGTGACTGGACAGCTCGGCCCTACGAGCAGTACTTC. It specifies CAISDWTARPYEQYF. V and J are TRBV10-3 and TRBJ2-7; possible D gene TRBD1, 6 bases. The CDR3 contains 15 residues. The germline V and J ends were trimmed by 3 bases and 2 bases, with 14 bases remaining between them. Looked up from germline, CDR1 is ENHRY and CDR2 is SYGVKD.

The J gene is TRBJ2-2, the V gene TRBV5-5; D is uncertain. Germline CDR1 SGHKS, CDR2 YYEKEE (reference sequence). This CDR3 comprises 13 residues. V shed 0 bases and J shed 7 bases, with 7 bases lying between them. The CDR3 DNA follows: TGTGCCAGCAGCTTGGACCGAGTCGGGGAGCTGTTTTTT. Encoded protein: CASSLDRVGELFF.

The genes are TRBV4-1 and TRBJ2-1; D gene unclear. The germline V gene has CDR1 MGHRA and CDR2 YSYEKL. The CDR3 is 12 amino acids. V lost 6 bases, J lost 6 bases, and 9 bases lay in between. CDR3 in DNA: TGCGCCAGCAGTCCCCAAACCAATGAGCAGTTCTTC. It codes for CASSPQTNEQFF.

The V and J genes are TRBV12-3 or TRBV12-4 and TRBJ1-5; D is perhaps TRBD1 (5 bases). The length of the CDR3 is 13 residues. V lost 6 bases to trimming and J lost 6 bases, with 12 bases between them. CDR3 amino acids: CASSRDPGQPQHF. CDR3 DNA: TGTGCCAGCAGCCGGGACCCGGGTCAGCCCCAGCATTTT.

V gene TRBV5-4 combines with J gene TRBJ1-1, with a possible D match to TRBD1 (5 bases). The CDR3 extends over 14 amino acids. Trimming shortened V by 1 base and J by 1 base, and 8 bases separated the two germline ends. Germline V gives CDR1 SGHNT, CDR2 YYREEE (reference sequence). The CDR3 DNA sequence: TGTGCCAGCAGCTTGCAGGGTCGGAACACTGAAGCTTTCTTT. Its protein is CASSLQGRNTEAFF.

This chain connects TRBV11-1 to TRBJ2-7, with D possibly being TRBD2 (6 bases). Germline CDR1 and CDR2: SGHAT and FQDESV (reference sequence). Trimming left V 3 bases short and J 2 bases short, with 8 bases between. The CDR3 length is 13 residues. The DNA of the CDR3 is TGTGCCAGCAGCTTTACGGGAGCCTACGAGCAGTACTTC. Its protein is CASSFTGAYEQYF. Full variable domain (rest looked up from reference TRBV11-1 and TRBJ2-7): EAEVAQSPRYKITEKSQAVAFWCDPISGHATLYWYRQILGQGPELLVQFQDESVVDDSQLPKDRFSAERLKGVDSTLKIQPAELGDSAMYLCASSFTGAYEQYFGPGTRLTVT.

V gene TRBV30 combines with J gene TRBJ1-1; a possible D gene is TRBD1 (5 bases). In germline, CDR1 is GTSNPN, CDR2 SVGIG (reference sequence). V was cut by 3 bases and J by 1 base, with 21 bases left in between. CDR3 size: 17 residues. CDR3 sequence reads: CAWSDIQTVAWNTEAFF. In DNA form, the CDR3 reads TGTGCCTGGAGCGATATACAGACAGTCGCTTGGAACACTGAAGCTTTCTTT.

V usage is TRBV5-6 and J usage is TRBJ1-6; D gene uncertain. This CDR3 contains 16 residues. Deletions cut 0 bases from V and 0 bases from J, with 7 bases between. Germline assignment: CDR1 SGHDT and CDR2 YYEEEE. In DNA, the CDR3 is TGTGCCAGCAGCTTGGTAGGAAGCTCCTATAATTCACCCCTCCACTTT. Translating gives CASSLVGSSYNSPLHF. The variable domain in full, completed from reference TRBV5-6 and TRBJ1-6, reads DAGVTQSPTHLIKTRGQQVTLRCSPKSGHDTVSWYQQALGQGPQFIFQYYEEEERQRGNFPDRFSGHQFPNYSSELNVNALLLGDSALYLCASSLVGSSYNSPLHFGNGTRLTVT.

The J gene is TRBJ1-4, the V gene TRBV4-1; D gene uncertain. This CDR3 is 13 amino acids long. The germline V and J ends were trimmed by 1 base and 7 bases, with 7 bases remaining between them. Germline lookup yields CDR1 MGHRA and CDR2 YSYEKL. CDR3 nucleotides: TGCGCCAGCAGCCAAGTTATTGGTGAAAAACTGTTTTTT. Translation: CASSQVIGEKLFF.

The chain joins TRBV5-4 to TRBJ2-5, with D possibly being TRBD2 (6 bases). The CDR3 runs 15 residues. Trimming left V 0 bases short and J 4 bases short, with 13 bases between. The germline V gene has CDR1 SGHNT and CDR2 YYREEE (reference sequence). This CDR3 reads CASSLGWRARETQYF. The CDR3 DNA follows: TGTGCCAGCAGCTTGGGCTGGAGGGCCCGAGAGACCCAGTACTTC.

This sequence joins TRBV5-1 and TRBJ2-3; D perhaps matches TRBD2 (6 bases). The germline V gene encodes CDR1 SGHRS and CDR2 YFSETQ. This CDR3 contains 15 residues. The V end was cut by 5 bases, the J end by 4 bases, with 17 bases between. The CDR3 nucleotides are TGCGCCAGCAGTCCGGGGGACTGGGATGCAGATACGCAGTATTTT. Translation gives CASSPGDWDADTQYF.

The V and J genes are TRBV10-3 and TRBJ1-2, with a tentative D call TRBD1 (5 bases). The germline V and J ends were trimmed by 0 bases and 8 bases, with 13 bases remaining between them. The CDR3 totals 14 residues. CDR1 ENHRY and CDR2 SYGVKD come from the germline V gene. The DNA of the CDR3 is TGTGCCATCAGTGAGTCGAGGGAAGGGGTAGGCTACACCTTC. As protein: CAISESREGVGYTF.

The chain joins TRBV7-2 to TRBJ2-7, with TRBD2 matching 9 bases. The CDR3 is 14 residues long. The J segment lost 4 bases and the V segment lost 0 bases, leaving 1 base of the junction unmatched. The germline V gene encodes CDR1 SGHTA and CDR2 FQGNSA. The CDR3 sequence is CASSLASGSYEQYF. The CDR3 DNA follows: TGTGCCAGCAGCTTAGCTAGCGGGAGTTACGAGCAGTACTTC.

The V and J genes are TRBV5-1 and TRBJ1-1; D is undetermined. Germline V gene data show CDR1 as SGHRS and CDR2 as YFSETQ. This CDR3 contains 15 residues. V was pared by 0 bases and J by 4 bases, with 13 bases between. In DNA form, the CDR3 reads TGCGCCAGCAGCTTGGGGGGAACAAGCGTCACTGAAGCTTTCTTT. Amino acid sequence: CASSLGGTSVTEAFF. Together with reference TRBV5-1 and TRBJ1-1, the CDR3 gives the full variable domain: KAGVTQTPRYLIKTRGQQVTLSCSPISGHRSVSWYQQTPGQGLQFLFEYFSETQRNKGNFPGRFSGRQFSNSRSEMNVSTLELGDSALYLCASSLGGTSVTEAFFGQGTRLTVV.

The V gene is TRBV2, the J gene TRBJ2-5; perhaps D is TRBD1 or TRBD2 (5 bases each). CDR1 SNHLY and CDR2 FYNNEI come from the germline V gene. The germline V and J ends were trimmed by 11 bases and 5 bases, with 18 bases remaining between them. The CDR3 has 13 residues. This CDR3 reads CAGATGTRETQYF. In DNA form, the CDR3 reads TGTGCCGGCGCCACCGGGACGAGGGAGACCCAGTACTTC. Based on the CDR3 plus reference TRBV2 and TRBJ2-5, the full variable domain is EPEVTQTPSHQVTQMGQEVILRCVPISNHLYFYWYRQILGQKVEFLVSFYNNEISEKSEIFDDQFSVERPDGSNFTLKIRSTKLEDSAMYFCAGATGTRETQYFGPGTRLLVL.

The genes are TRBV10-1 and TRBJ2-7; 9 nucleotides agree with TRBD2. Trimming cost V 7 bases and J 3 bases; bases outside gene matches: 13. Germline values: CDR1 WNHNN, CDR2 SYGVQD (reference sequence). The CDR3 consists of 16 residues. CDR3 region: CASNGGGAFLVYEQYF. The DNA for the CDR3 is TGCGCCAGCAATGGCGGGGGGGCCTTTCTAGTCTACGAGCAGTACTTC.

The rearrangement links TRBV5-1 to TRBJ1-1; D is uncertain. Germline V CDR1 and CDR2: SGHRS, YFSETQ. The V and J ends lost 4 bases and 2 bases respectively, with 12 bases between them. The CDR3 is 14 residues long. DNA of the CDR3: TGCGCCAGCAGCCTCAGAAGGACTAACACTGAAGCTTTCTTT. Translating gives CASSLRRTNTEAFF. The full variable domain, with the rest looked up from reference TRBV5-1 and TRBJ1-1, is KAGVTQTPRYLIKTRGQQVTLSCSPISGHRSVSWYQQTPGQGLQFLFEYFSETQRNKGNFPGRFSGRQFSNSRSEMNVSTLELGDSALYLCASSLRRTNTEAFFGQGTRLTVV.

The V gene is TRBV6-2 or TRBV6-3, the J gene TRBJ1-5; possible D gene TRBD1, 5 bases. Germline CDR1 reads MNHEY; CDR2 reads SVGEGT. Trimming stripped 2 bases from V and 0 bases from J, with 26 bases between. The length of the CDR3 is 21 residues. The CDR3 protein is CASSYPSRGDPYQYSNQPQHF. CDR3 sequence (DNA): TGTGCCAGCAGTTACCCATCACGGGGGGATCCATACCAGTATAGCAATCAGCCCCAGCATTTT.

The V gene is TRBV2, the J gene TRBJ1-2; D is undetermined. Trimming cost V 2 bases and J 8 bases, with 12 bases left between them. The germline V gene has CDR1 SNHLY and CDR2 FYNNEI. CDR3 length: 13 residues. This CDR3 is CASSEPGVGGYTF. CDR3 sequence (DNA): TGTGCCAGCAGTGAACCCGGGGTGGGAGGCTACACCTTC.

The chain combines TRBV27 with TRBJ1-6; D gene unclear. The V end lost 8 bases, the J end lost 10 bases, and 18 bases lay between the germline ends. The CDR3 consists of 14 residues. Germline CDR1 is MNHEY and CDR2 is SMNVEV (reference sequence). CDR3 in DNA: TGTGCCAGCCGAGGGTGGCAAGTAGGATCACCCCTCCACTTT. Protein product: CASRGWQVGSPLHF.

This rearrangement joins TRBV19 to TRBJ2-3; 7 bases are a match to TRBD1. V dropped 6 bases and J dropped 4; count of bases not matched to a gene: 1. The CDR3 is 12 amino acids. CDR1 is LNHDA and CDR2 is SQIVND in the germline V gene (reference sequence). The CDR3 nucleotides are TGTGCCAGTAGACAGGGGTCAGATACGCAGTATTTT. This encodes CASRQGSDTQYF.

The chain carries TRBV12-3 or TRBV12-4 and TRBJ2-7; D is possibly TRBD1 (6 bases). This CDR3 comprises 12 residues. V shed 6 bases and J shed 3 bases, with 9 bases lying between them. The CDR3 coding sequence is TGTGCCAGCAGCCGGGACAACTACGAGCAGTACTTC. It is translated as CASSRDNYEQYF.

This clone was seen a single time. J is TRBJ2-2 and V is TRBV28; 8 bases agree with TRBD1. Germline V gene lookup returns CDR1 MDHEN and CDR2 SYDVKM. The trim removed 5 bases at V and 4 bases at J, leaving 3 bases unmatched. The CDR3 contains 14 residues. The CDR3 reads CASSVTGGTGELFF. The CDR3 DNA reads as TGTGCCAGCAGTGTCACAGGGGGCACCGGGGAGCTGTTTTTT.

This chain connects TRBV19 to TRBJ2-7, with 7 positions matching TRBD1. V lost 5 bases, J lost 2 bases, and 6 bases stayed unmatched. CDR1 and CDR2 from the germline V gene are LNHDA and SQIVND (reference sequence). The CDR3 contains 14 residues. CDR3 sequence: CASSSTGTAYEQYF. The CDR3 DNA is TGTGCCAGTAGTTCCACCGGGACAGCCTACGAGCAGTACTTC.

This clone was detected once. V is TRBV4-1 and J is TRBJ2-3; 7 positions match TRBD1. This CDR3 comprises 15 residues. Losses at the gene ends were 2 bases for V and 2 bases for J; bases not matched to a gene: 4. Germline CDR1 MGHRA, CDR2 YSYEKL. CDR3 protein: CASSQPDRDTDTQYF. CDR3 bases: TGCGCCAGCAGCCAACCCGACAGGGACACAGATACGCAGTATTTT.